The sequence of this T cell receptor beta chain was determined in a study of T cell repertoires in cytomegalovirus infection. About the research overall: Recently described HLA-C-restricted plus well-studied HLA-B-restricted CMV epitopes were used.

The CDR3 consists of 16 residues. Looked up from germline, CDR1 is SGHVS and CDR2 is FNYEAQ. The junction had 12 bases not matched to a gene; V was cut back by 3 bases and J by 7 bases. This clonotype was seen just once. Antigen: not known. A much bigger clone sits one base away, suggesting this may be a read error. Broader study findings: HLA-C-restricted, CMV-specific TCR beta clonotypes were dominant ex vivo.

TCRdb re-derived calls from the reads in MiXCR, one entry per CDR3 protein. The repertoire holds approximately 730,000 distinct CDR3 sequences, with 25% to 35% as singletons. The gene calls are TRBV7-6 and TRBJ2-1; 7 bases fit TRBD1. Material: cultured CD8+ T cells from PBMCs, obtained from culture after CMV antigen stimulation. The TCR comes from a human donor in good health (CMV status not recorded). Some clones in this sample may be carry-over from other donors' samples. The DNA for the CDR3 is TGTGCCAGCAGCTTTGCGCTTGGGACAGCTACTAATGAGCAGTTCTTC. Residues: CASSFALGTATNEQFF.